These T cell receptor beta chains were read from a single sample in a study of shared clonotypes between healthy human individuals. Data came from immunoSEQ multiplex PCR; TCRdb stores just in-frame clones and leaves some out. Of roughly 380,000 clones listed, around 96% are singletons. The sample was memory CD8+ T cells sorted from blood. The receptors were gathered from a man aged 25-45 years in good health. CDR3s include the opening cysteine and the closing phenylalanine or tryptophan.

v_call cdr3_aa
TRBV27 CASSDGRGYTF
TRBV6-1 CASRAGVGEQYF
TRBV7-8 CASSLVGRGDEAFF
TRBV5-8 CASSLGVSGRTDTQYF
TRBV2 CASKLAENTGELFF
TRBV5-4 CASRPGQGAEAFF
TRBV19 CASTFAGRGNQPQHF
TRBV2 CASRESGSHTDTQYF
TRBV4-1 CASSWDRGREKLFF
TRBV2 CASSGLEEVSRDTDTQYF
TRBV6-4 CASSESGGPIDTQYF
TRBV2 CASSPGLAVYNEQFF
TRBV27 CASSDRPLSGNTIYF
TRBV28 CASSSEWQMNNEQFF
TRBV10-1 CASSGTGSDEQYF
TRBV4-1 CASSQDYSTIGDYGYTF
TRBV28 CASSRQETQYF
TRBV10-3 CAIPQTSGRADTQYF
TRBV10-3 CAISERDRGPLRREHNEQFF
TRBV4-1 CASRLVSYNSPLHF
TRBV5-1 CASSLYPGAGSNEQFF
TRBV7-9 CASSRDRSNYGYTF
TRBV6-1 CASSEPGRSATQYF
TRBV29-1 CSVPGVAYEQFF
TRBV5-6 CASSLTGARNYGYTF
TRBV5-1 CASSIKTSGSSGANVLTF
TRBV15 CATSRVVATNEKLFF
TRBV27 CATLDRAGTEAFF
TRBV10-1 CASRGQGNQPQHF
TRBV7-3 CASSLASGGMQYF
TRBV28 CASSIPEGLPTDTQYF